The rows below give T cell receptor beta chains drawn from one sample of a study of T cell repertoires in urothelial bladder cancer. The table came from immunoSEQ multiplex PCR; TCRdb's copy has only in-frame clones and leaves some out. The table records thousands of clones, roughly 80% of them present only once. Specimen: tumor-infiltrating cells from bladder cancer. The receptors were gathered from a human donor with urothelial carcinoma. CDR3s include the opening cysteine and the closing phenylalanine or tryptophan. Fields, in order: J gene, V gene, CDR3 protein.

TRBJ1-2 TRBV11-2 CASSGDRGVFHYGYTF
TRBJ2-3 TRBV11-3 CASSLSGVIDTQYF
TRBJ2-1 TRBV27 CASISPGLAGVAQFF
TRBJ2-5 TRBV18 CASSPPGQGETQYF
TRBJ1-1 TRBV7-2 CASSLKGATEAFF
TRBJ2-3 TRBV7-2 CASSPGGGRKNTQYF
TRBJ2-1 TRBV30 CAWRPAGMYNEQFF
TRBJ2-1 TRBV7-2 CASSLAVAGGLSEQFF
TRBJ1-5 TRBV11-2 CASSLHSNQPQHF
TRBJ2-7 TRBV29-1 CSARRQGEGGEQYF
TRBJ1-5 TRBV30 CAGRDRPFNQPQHF
TRBJ2-1 TRBV6-5 CASLTRTFVHEQFF
TRBJ1-6 TRBV5-1 CASSLEGGRDSPLHF
TRBJ2-1 TRBV7-8 CASSLNQRGGNYEQFF
TRBJ2-2 TRBV6-6 CASSLTGRTGELFF
TRBJ1-5 TRBV21-1 CASSKGLAGQGGLMDQPQHF
TRBJ2-7 TRBV6-5 CASRSGRGYEQYF
TRBJ2-1 TRBV4-3 CASSPNTGGSYNEQFF
TRBJ1-2 TRBV4-3 CASSQDGYGYTF
TRBJ2-7 TRBV5-4 CASSLRGGAPSEQYF
TRBJ2-5 TRBV2 CASSVDQETQYF
TRBJ1-4 TRBV19 CASRISDRGLGKLFF
TRBJ1-1 TRBV5-6 CASSLAGYTEAFF
TRBJ2-2 TRBV5-1 CASSFMGSGELFF
TRBJ1-1 TRBV19 CAVAGLGEAFF
TRBJ2-1 TRBV7-3 CASSPQLDNEQFF
TRBJ2-3 TRBV6-6 CASSSKSLAQYF
TRBJ2-5 TRBV7-2 CASSRDRQETQYF
TRBJ1-1 TRBV30 CAWRQGAHAKTEAFF
TRBJ2-7 TRBV7-9 CASSRTSGISHEQYF
TRBJ2-5 TRBV12-5 CASGQEAGGPSPQYF
TRBJ1-1 TRBV19 CASSPRGQGGAEAFF
TRBJ1-4 TRBV30 CAWSVGGSNEKLFF
TRBJ2-3 TRBV29-1 CSARGLATDTQYF
TRBJ2-3 TRBV9 CASSPHGGGADTQYF
TRBJ2-3 TRBV5-4 CASSPLLAGGNTQYF